One sample yielded the 26 T cell receptor beta chains listed below, sequenced in a study of blood T cell repertoires in COVID-19. Generated by immunoSEQ multiplex PCR, the TCRdb table keeps only in-frame clones and is missing some. This sample has roughly 350,000 clones; 85% occur once, and the top ten carry approximately 3.6%. The sequenced sample was peripheral blood. The origin of the receptors is a woman younger than 30 with acute or convalescent COVID-19.

The chain's CDR3 is CASSIGAATNEKLFF. For the CDR3, the DNA is TGTGCCAGTAGTATAGGGGCAGCAACTAATGAAAAACTGTTTTTT. The V and J genes are TRBV19 and TRBJ1-4; no reliable D call. Trimming removed 1 base from V and 0 bases from J, with 6 bases in between. This CDR3 has 15 residues. Germline assignment: CDR1 LNHDA and CDR2 SQIVND (reference sequence).

This clone has only one observation. The J gene is TRBJ2-5, the V gene TRBV11-2; tentative D call: TRBD2 (5 bases). The V gene lost 5 bases and the J gene lost 10 bases, with 14 bases spanning the gap. This CDR3 region has 12 residues. Germline V CDR1 and CDR2: SGHAT, FQNNGV. The CDR3 coding sequence is TGTGCCAGCAGCCCCGGGGAACAACACCAGTACTTC. This gives the protein CASSPGEQHQYF.

CDR3 region: CASSSYGEQYF. CDR3 DNA sequence: TGTGCCAGCAGTAGCTACGGTGAGCAGTACTTC. The rearrangement uses TRBV27 and TRBJ2-7; no reliable D call. The length of the CDR3 is 11 residues. Germline CDR1 and CDR2: MNHEY and SMNVEV (reference sequence). V was pared by 5 bases and J by 7 bases, with 9 bases between.

The CDR3 region is CASSREGGRANQYF. Here the CDR3 DNA reads TGTGCCAGCAGCCGCGAGGGCGGGAGGGCAAACCAGTACTTC. This sequence joins TRBV3-1 (or the pseudogene TRBV3-2) and TRBJ2-7; 9 bases are a match to TRBD2. Germline lookup yields CDR1 LGHDT and CDR2 YNNKEL (reference sequence). This CDR3 is built from 14 residues. V lost 4 bases, J lost 10 bases, and 11 bases stayed unmatched.

The chain couples TRBV4-1 to TRBJ1-6; 9 nucleotides line up with TRBD1. The germline V gene has CDR1 MGHRA and CDR2 YSYEKL. The CDR3 runs to 14 residues. Trimming took 1 base from V and 9 from J; bases not matched to a gene: 1. The CDR3 sequence is CASSQGTGVSPLHF. The DNA for the CDR3 is TGCGCCAGCAGCCAAGGGACAGGGGTTTCACCCCTCCACTTT.

The chain is built from TRBV6-5 and TRBJ1-2; D might be TRBD1 (5 bases). Germline-derived CDR1 and CDR2 are MNHEY and SVGAGI. V was shortened by 7 bases and J by 2 bases, with 17 bases between the two germline ends. The CDR3 contains 15 residues. The CDR3 DNA is TGTGCCAGCACGGCGCAGGGCCTGGGGAACTATGGCTACACCTTC. Translation: CASTAQGLGNYGYTF.

J is TRBJ1-2 and V is TRBV3-1 (or the pseudogene TRBV3-2); D not certain. This CDR3 spans 13 amino acids. Trimming removed 4 bases at V and 0 bases at J, with 6 bases between. Germline V gene data show CDR1 as LGHDT and CDR2 as YNNKEL (reference sequence). CDR3 sequence: CASSPQSNYGYTF. The CDR3 coding sequence is TGTGCCAGCAGCCCTCAGTCTAACTATGGCTACACCTTC.

As regards this clone: The same CDR3 is also encoded by other DNA sequences in this sample. V and J are TRBV4-2 and TRBJ2-5; 9 positions match TRBD2. From germline, CDR1 is LGHNA and CDR2 YNFKEQ. The CDR3 runs 17 residues. Germline trimming cut 4 bases from V and 5 bases from J; bases unmatched to any gene: 14. The CDR3 nucleotides read TGTGCCAGCAGCCCCCTAACTCTGGCGGGGGGGCGTGAGACCCAGTACTTC. Translation gives CASSPLTLAGGRETQYF.

The J gene is TRBJ2-7, the V gene TRBV11-2, with TRBD1 matching 7 bases. With V trimmed by 6 bases and J by 4 bases, 9 bases remained unmatched. CDR3 length: 14 residues. The germline CDR1 and CDR2 sequences are SGHAT and FQNNGV. The CDR3 sequence is CASSYMTGFYEQYF. In DNA form, the CDR3 reads TGTGCCAGCAGTTACATGACAGGGTTTTACGAGCAGTACTTC. Variable domain in full (rest from reference TRBV11-2 and TRBJ2-7): EAGVAQSPRYKIIEKRQSVAFWCNPISGHATLYWYQQILGQGPKLLIQFQNNGVVDDSQLPKDRFSAERLKGVDSTLKIQPAKLEDSAVYLCASSYMTGFYEQYFGPGTRLTVT.

The chain carries TRBV2 and TRBJ2-3; the match to TRBD2 covers 10 bases. There are 15 residues in the CDR3. From germline, CDR1 is SNHLY and CDR2 FYNNEI. Unmatched junction bases numbered 10, after V lost 10 bases and J lost 3 bases. CDR3 in amino acids: CAINQGGLATDTQYF. CDR3 nucleotide sequence: TGTGCCATCAACCAGGGGGGACTAGCGACAGATACGCAGTATTTT.

The chain has TRBV11-3 and TRBJ2-1, with D possibly TRBD1 on 5 matching bases. CDR3 length: 16 amino acids. Germline lookup yields CDR1 SGHNT and CDR2 YENEEA. The V gene lost 5 bases and the J gene lost 0 bases, with 14 bases spanning the gap. CDR3 loop: CASSLPRVFSYNEQFF. The DNA for the CDR3 is TGTGCCAGCAGCCTACCCAGGGTGTTCTCCTACAATGAGCAGTTCTTC.

This chain connects TRBV5-4 to TRBJ1-1, with D unclear. Germline CDR1 and CDR2: SGHNT and YYREEE (reference sequence). The V end lost 2 bases, the J end lost 6 bases, and 11 bases lay between the germline ends. This CDR3 has 13 residues. The CDR3 here is CASSFSTGSEAFF. The CDR3 DNA follows: TGTGCCAGCAGCTTCTCTACGGGGTCTGAAGCTTTCTTT. Filled out from reference TRBV5-4 and TRBJ1-1, the complete variable domain reads ETGVTQSPTHLIKTRGQQVTLRCSSQSGHNTVSWYQQALGQGPQFIFQYYREEENGRGNFPPRFSGLQFPNYSSELNVNALELDDSALYLCASSFSTGSEAFFGQGTRLTVV.

The chain carries TRBV10-1 and TRBJ1-4; 7 bases match TRBD1. This CDR3 is 15 amino acids long. The trim removed 9 bases at V and 5 bases at J, leaving 12 bases unmatched. Germline V gene lookup returns CDR1 WNHNN and CDR2 SYGVQD (reference sequence). CDR3 loop: CARLPGDSENEKLFF. The CDR3 region has the DNA TGCGCCAGACTACCTGGGGACAGTGAAAATGAAAAACTGTTTTTT.

The gene calls are TRBV7-8 and TRBJ2-5; no firm D call. Germline CDR1 reads SGHVS; CDR2 reads FQNEAQ. CDR3 length: 14 residues. Trimming pared 5 bases from V and 5 bases from J, leaving 15 bases between. The CDR3 loop is CASSPQSIRETQYF. The DNA for the CDR3 is TGTGCCAGCAGCCCACAATCGATTCGCGAGACCCAGTACTTC. The entire variable domain, with the rest obtained from reference TRBV7-8 and TRBJ2-5, is as follows: GAGVSQSPRYKVAKRGQDVALRCDPISGHVSLFWYQQALGQGPEFLTYFQNEAQLDKSGLPSDRFFAERPEGSVSTLKIQRTQQEDSAVYLCASSPQSIRETQYFGPGTRLLVL.

This clone showed up just once. In DNA form, the CDR3 reads TGTGCCTGGAGTAACATAGCGGGGACCGGGGAGCTGTTTTTT. The encoded protein is CAWSNIAGTGELFF. The V and J genes are TRBV30 and TRBJ2-2; TRBD2 matches 8 bases. V shed 2 bases, J shed 5 bases, and the junction held 4 bases outside the gene matches. CDR1 GTSNPN and CDR2 SVGIG come from the germline V gene (reference sequence). The CDR3 is made up of 14 amino acids.

The chain recombines TRBV10-3 with TRBJ1-2, with D perhaps TRBD1 (6 bases). V lost 0 bases to trimming and J lost 4 bases, with 9 bases between them. The CDR3 consists of 14 residues. From germline, CDR1 is ENHRY and CDR2 SYGVKD. The CDR3, as DNA: TGTGCCATCAGTGAGTCGGGGGGGGCCTATGGCTACACCTTC. Translating gives CAISESGGAYGYTF.

The CDR3 sequence: CASGVSGGEGEAFF. The CDR3 bases are TGCGCCAGCGGCGTTTCAGGGGGCGAGGGTGAAGCTTTCTTT. The chain carries TRBV5-1 and TRBJ1-1; 8 nucleotides agree with TRBD1. The CDR3 loop spans 14 amino acids. Germline CDR1 SGHRS, CDR2 YFSETQ. The J segment lost 7 bases and the V segment lost 7 bases, leaving 12 bases of the junction unmatched.

For the CDR3, the DNA is TGTGCCAGCAGTCCCACGGGGGGGGTTAATGAAAAACTGTTTTTT. Its translation: CASSPTGGVNEKLFF. The rearrangement uses TRBV27 and TRBJ1-4; TRBD1 might be the D (5 bases). V was clipped by 5 bases and J by 4 bases, with 14 bases between them. This CDR3 has 15 residues. The germline V gene encodes CDR1 MNHEY and CDR2 SMNVEV (reference sequence).

The chain carries TRBV2 and TRBJ2-3, with TRBD1 matching 9 bases. The CDR3 loop spans 14 amino acids. Germline CDR1 reads SNHLY; CDR2 reads FYNNEI. The J segment lost 3 bases and the V segment lost 4 bases, leaving 2 bases of the junction unmatched. The CDR3 loop is CASSAQGATDTQYF. CDR3 coding DNA: TGTGCCAGCAGTGCACAGGGGGCGACAGATACGCAGTATTTT. Using reference TRBV2 and TRBJ2-3 for the parts outside the CDR3, the full variable domain is EPEVTQTPSHQVTQMGQEVILRCVPISNHLYFYWYRQILGQKVEFLVSFYNNEISEKSEIFDDQFSVERPDGSNFTLKIRSTKLEDSAMYFCASSAQGATDTQYFGPGTRLTVL.

V and J are TRBV27 and TRBJ1-1, with a possible D match to TRBD1 (6 bases). Germline lookup yields CDR1 MNHEY and CDR2 SMNVEV (reference sequence). Trimming took off 8 bases at V and 1 base at J, with 17 bases between the two ends. The CDR3 is made up of 15 amino acids. The CDR3 bases are TGTGCCAGCTGGGGGGAGGGGGGGCAGAACACTGAAGCTTTCTTT. As protein: CASWGEGGQNTEAFF.

V gene TRBV11-2 combines with J gene TRBJ2-7; 10 nucleotides match TRBD1. This CDR3 comprises 15 residues. With V trimmed by 1 base and J by 5 bases, 5 bases remained unmatched. Germline values: CDR1 SGHAT, CDR2 FQNNGV. CDR3 region: CASSLGGQGNDEQYF. The DNA for the CDR3 is TGTGCCAGCAGCTTAGGGGGACAGGGGAACGACGAGCAGTACTTC.

The chain employs TRBV7-2 and TRBJ1-1, with D unclear. CDR1 is SGHTA and CDR2 is FQGNSA in the germline V gene. The CDR3 runs 13 residues. V shed 0 bases and J shed 11 bases, with 13 bases lying between them. The CDR3 DNA reads as TGTGCCAGCAGCTTAGCGCGCGGGGAAGACGCTTTCTTT. It specifies CASSLARGEDAFF.

This sequence joins TRBV12-3 or TRBV12-4 and TRBJ2-1; the D gene is possibly TRBD1 (5 bases). The CDR3 totals 13 residues. With 7 bases removed from V and 4 bases from J, the gap between germline ends came to 11 bases. CDR3 sequence reads: CASKRGRYNEQFF. CDR3 in DNA: TGTGCCAGCAAAAGGGGAAGATACAATGAGCAGTTCTTC.

This clone was seen many times. The chain links TRBV24-1 to TRBJ2-5, with 12 positions matching TRBD2. The CDR3 is 19 residues long. The germline V gene encodes CDR1 KGHDR and CDR2 SFDVKD. Unmatched junction bases numbered 18, after V lost 6 bases and J lost 5 bases. The CDR3 sequence is CATSSLPVRLAGERETQYF. For the CDR3, the DNA is TGTGCCACCAGTAGCCTCCCAGTAAGACTAGCGGGAGAGAGGGAGACCCAGTACTTC.

The chain combines TRBV12-3 or TRBV12-4 with TRBJ2-7; possible D gene TRBD2, 6 bases. The CDR3 runs 13 residues. Trimming took 7 bases from V and 9 from J, leaving 19 bases between them. Here the CDR3 DNA reads TGTGCCAGCAAACTCGGCGGGGTCGGAGGGCAGTACTTC. Its translation: CASKLGGVGGQYF.

This clone was counted only a few times. The V gene is TRBV30, the J gene TRBJ1-4, with D possibly TRBD1 on 5 matching bases. From germline, CDR1 is GTSNPN and CDR2 SVGIG (reference sequence). V was clipped by 4 bases and J by 7 bases, with 10 bases between them. CDR3 length: 12 residues. The CDR3 region is CAWTDSAEKLFF. Here the CDR3 DNA reads TGTGCCTGGACTGACAGTGCTGAAAAACTGTTTTTT. Using reference TRBV30 and TRBJ1-4 for the parts outside the CDR3, the full variable domain is SQTIHQWPATLVQPVGSPLSLECTVEGTSNPNLYWYRQAAGRGLQLLFYSVGIGQISSEVPQNLSASRPQDRQFILSSKKLLLSDSGFYLCAWTDSAEKLFFGSGTQLSVL.